This TCR beta chain appears in the sequencing data of a study of shared clonotypes between healthy human individuals (dated by TCRdb to the early 2020s). With respect to the entire study: A few men and two women, aged 18 to 49 years, made up the cohort. To increase sequencing depth and limit assay-specific biases, different laboratories used diverse techniques to prepare libraries and sequence TCR repertoires. To estimate repertoire size and how much clonotypes are shared between individuals, the study performed deep sequencing of blood TCR repertoires from roughly five healthy adults. For each donor, CD4 naive and CD4 memory were each run on three plates, CD8 naive on two plates, and CD8 memory on one plate. Per donor, leukapheresis produced somewhere between about 0.9 and 9.5 billion PBMCs. Broader findings and caveats from the paper: Larger estimated clonotype richness was generally found for naive subsets than for memory subsets. Based on pairwise subsampling, the degree of clonotype sharing among donors was expected to be affected by sequencing depth. Compared with non-shared clonotypes, the clonotypes found in all four sorted-subset donors had higher generation probabilities. Even with the large sequencing depth, rarefaction of the sorted-subset datasets indicated that sequencing was incomplete. When several donors were compared, the shared fraction of clonotypes was about 5.5% for naive CD4, about 4% for naive CD8, more than 2% for memory CD4, and less than 0.5% for memory CD8. Because the study included only a small number of donors, the genetic and exposure-history diversity represented was limited. Sampling was limited to blood, and TCR repertoires in tissue likely differ from TCR repertoires in blood.

Details on this clone: It lacks a known antigen. No base-level quality is on record; no much larger clone is a single base apart.

The donors were healthy, HIV-negative adults with no recently reported acute infections or vaccinations. Every donor was a Caucasian adult residing in Nashville, Tennessee, USA. CD4+ T cells were enriched by magnetic negative selection; naive cells were then positively selected on CD45RA, and the negative fraction formed the memory subset. After blood collection by leukapheresis, PBMCs were isolated using Ficoll-Histopaque density gradient centrifugation and then cryopreserved in the vapor phase of liquid nitrogen. Analytical flow cytometry was used to check the purity and quantity of every magnetically sorted T cell population. From each sorted fraction, genomic DNA was isolated and quantified by UV absorbance on a Nanodrop 2000c. Using the deep immunoSEQ assay, multiplex PCR amplified TCR CDR3 regions from genomic DNA. Extracted genomic DNA from each cell subset was distributed evenly across all wells of several immunoSEQ 96-well plates, and each plate was treated as a replicate. For sorted subsets, 150 to 250 ng genomic DNA, equal to approximately 30,000 T cell genomes, was loaded into each replicate PCR. The purified libraries were quantified using a Qubit 3.0 fluorometer, sized with a Bioanalyzer 2100, and then quantified again using the KAPA Library Quantification kit. Each immunoSEQ 96-well plate was sequenced on its own single-read 150-cycle Illumina NextSeq 550 flow cell. Per the original workflow: Because the immunoSEQ output held only junctional sequences and lacked quality scores, the filtering could not match the filtering applied to full-length reads. Sequences were annotated with PyIR, a Python wrapper for IgBLAST v1.9, and V/J genes and CDR3 were assigned using IMGT germline references. Reads with weak V/J assignments (E-value above 1e-6), missing CDR3, stop codons, out-of-frame junctions, or ambiguous translated residues were removed. V3J clonotypes were defined as sequences sharing the same inferred V gene, J gene, and CDR3 amino acid sequence. Percentage overlap between repertoires was computed as shared unique clonotypes divided by the size of the smaller repertoire. Richness of each repertoire was evaluated using RTK rarefaction, the Chao1 estimator, and Recon v2.1 estimates of unobserved clonotypes. Generation probabilities were computed with OLGA for all TCRbeta clonotypes obtained by the gDNA method from several donors. This is the immuneACCESS table as TCRdb keeps it, with only in-frame sequences that have V and J called. A part of the clones is gone; compared with another copy, unresolved V genes explain less than half, and the rest is unexplained. D and trimming were read from the DNA, whereas the V and J calls and clone size are those reported in that table. The sample records 190,000 or so clones, approximately 95% of which are singletons. The top ten constitute around 0.067% of the sample.

There are 15 amino acids in the CDR3, from cysteine to phenylalanine inclusive. Only the CDR3 DNA is retained, 45 bases long and in frame from the first base. The V and J ends are trimmed by 2 bases and 10 bases, leaving 15 bases between them. For CDR1 and CDR2, the germline V gene lists SNHLY and FYNNEI. The sequenced sample consisted of naive CD4+ T cells sorted from blood. The intended sense of this specimen's cell subset or site label: CD45RA+ positively selected. This TCR derives from a woman under 40 in good health. Rearrangement joined TRBV2 to TRBJ1-6, and the D gene may be TRBD1, 6 bases matching. For the CDR3, the sequence is CASSETGTSGSPLHF. The sequenced DNA is TGTGCCAGCAGTGAAACCGGGACATCAGGGTCACCCCTCCACTTT.